The rows below give T cell receptor beta chains drawn from one sample of a study of long-term antiretroviral therapy in people with HIV. Some clones are missing from TCRdb's copy, which holds only in-frame ones; the method was immunoSEQ multiplex PCR. The table includes 13,000 to 15,000 clones, 88% detected once. The input for sequencing was unsorted PBMCs, taken 6.2 years after starting antiretroviral therapy. The receptor source for this set is a man in his forties with HIV. Both conserved end residues are part of each CDR3. A D gene is named only where the DNA matches it firmly. Clone size appears in some rows only: once, few, many, or a class for an expanded clone.

DNA: TGTGCCAGCAGTTTATCGAATTTCGGGATAAGCGGGGAGCTGTTTTTT; CDR3: CASSLSNFGISGELFF; J: TRBJ2-2; V: TRBV27; size: NA; D: NA
DNA: TGTGCCAGCAGTTTGGTCAGCAACTATGGCTACACCTTC; CDR3: CASSLVSNYGYTF; J: TRBJ1-2; V: TRBV28; size: NA; D: NA
DNA: TGTGCCAGCAGCGCACTTTCCAATCAGGGAAATGAAGCTTTCTTT; CDR3: CASSALSNQGNEAFF; J: TRBJ1-1; V: TRBV6-5; size: NA; D: NA
DNA: TGTGCCAGCAGTTTAGCCGGGACCCCCAATGAAGCTTTCTTT; CDR3: CASSLAGTPNEAFF; J: TRBJ1-1; V: TRBV6-5; size: NA; D: NA
DNA: TGTGCCAGCAGCTTAGTGGCAGGGGGGAGAGGGGAGCAGTACTTC; CDR3: CASSLVAGGRGEQYF; J: TRBJ2-7; V: TRBV7-8; size: NA; D: NA
DNA: TGTGCCAGCAGCTTAGAGGGGGGGCAGGGGGCGGGAGATAGCAATCAGCCCCAGCATTTT; CDR3: CASSLEGGQGAGDSNQPQHF; J: TRBJ1-5; V: TRBV7-6; size: NA; D: TRBD1
DNA: TGTGCCACGGGACTAGCGGTATACAATGAGCAGTTCTTC; CDR3: CATGLAVYNEQFF; J: TRBJ2-1; V: TRBV7-9; size: NA; D: TRBD2
DNA: TGTGCCACCAACAGAGAAGCTTTCTTT; CDR3: CATNREAFF; J: TRBJ1-1; V: TRBV15; size: NA; D: NA
DNA: TGCAGCGTTGGACAGCCCGAGACCCAGTACTTC; CDR3: CSVGQPETQYF; J: TRBJ2-5; V: TRBV29-1; size: NA; D: NA
DNA: TGCAGCGTTGTTGCCGGGAGGATTGATGAGCAGTTCTTC; CDR3: CSVVAGRIDEQFF; J: TRBJ2-1; V: TRBV29-1; size: NA; D: TRBD2
DNA: TGTGCCAGCAGCTTAGAACCACAGTCTGAAGCTTTCTTT; CDR3: CASSLEPQSEAFF; J: TRBJ1-1; V: TRBV7-9; size: NA; D: NA
DNA: TGTGCCAGCAGCCCCCCTCCCGGAGACCAAGATTACGAGCAGTACTTC; CDR3: CASSPPPGDQDYEQYF; J: TRBJ2-7; V: TRBV7-3; size: NA; D: NA
DNA: TGCAGCGTTGACGGGGGGAGCGAAAACATTCAGTACTTC; CDR3: CSVDGGSENIQYF; J: TRBJ2-4; V: TRBV29-1; size: NA; D: TRBD2
DNA: TGTGCCACCAGCTTTGGGGGTAACACTGAAGCTTTCTTT; CDR3: CATSFGGNTEAFF; J: TRBJ1-1; V: TRBV15; size: NA; D: NA
DNA: TGTGCCAGCAGTTTAGTTCGAGTAGGGGCGACAGATGGCTACACCTTC; CDR3: CASSLVRVGATDGYTF; J: TRBJ1-2; V: TRBV28; size: once; D: NA
DNA: TGTGCCAGCAGTTTAATACTTTCCGAGACAGGAGCCTACGAGCAGTACTTC; CDR3: CASSLILSETGAYEQYF; J: TRBJ2-7; V: TRBV28; size: NA; D: NA
DNA: TGTGCCAGCAGCTCCTACGGGGGGGTTAGCAATCAGCCCCAGCATTTT; CDR3: CASSSYGGVSNQPQHF; J: TRBJ1-5; V: TRBV5-4; size: NA; D: NA
DNA: TGTGCCACCATGCGCCTCAGGGGATCAGGAGAGACCCAGTACTTC; CDR3: CATMRLRGSGETQYF; J: TRBJ2-5; V: TRBV6-5; size: NA; D: NA
DNA: TGTGCCAGCAGCGACCTAGCTTCCCAAGAGACCCAGTACTTC; CDR3: CASSDLASQETQYF; J: TRBJ2-5; V: TRBV9; size: NA; D: NA
DNA: TGTGCCAGCAGCCCCCCCAATAGCGGGACCAATGAGCAGTTCTTC; CDR3: CASSPPNSGTNEQFF; J: TRBJ2-1; V: TRBV7-2; size: NA; D: TRBD2
DNA: TGTGCCAGCAGTCGGGAGGGGAACGCTAATGAAAAACTGTTTTTT; CDR3: CASSREGNANEKLFF; J: TRBJ1-4; V: TRBV6-5; size: NA; D: NA
DNA: TGTGCCAGCAGTTACCAGGGGGACAGGATGAACACTGAAGCTTTCTTT; CDR3: CASSYQGDRMNTEAFF; J: TRBJ1-1; V: TRBV6-5; size: NA; D: TRBD1
DNA: TGTGCCAGCAGCTTTTTGACTAGCGGATACGAGCAGTACTTC; CDR3: CASSFLTSGYEQYF; J: TRBJ2-7; V: TRBV5-8; size: NA; D: TRBD2
DNA: TGTGCCAGCTCACCAGGACAGGGATTGTATGGCTACACCTTC; CDR3: CASSPGQGLYGYTF; J: TRBJ1-2; V: TRBV18; size: medium-sized; D: TRBD1
DNA: TGTGCCAGCAGCTACTCGTATTCCCATGAGCAGTTCTTC; CDR3: CASSYSYSHEQFF; J: TRBJ2-1; V: TRBV7-7; size: NA; D: NA
DNA: TGCAGCGGCACACACTTAGGAAGGGTCACTGAAGCTTTCTTT; CDR3: CSGTHLGRVTEAFF; J: TRBJ1-1; V: TRBV29-1; size: NA; D: NA
DNA: TGTGCCAGCAGCCCCCCTAGAGTGGAGCGCTACAATGAGCAGTTCTTC; CDR3: CASSPPRVERYNEQFF; J: TRBJ2-1; V: TRBV13; size: NA; D: NA
DNA: TGTGCCAGCAGCTTAGGGACACACAATGAGCAGTTCTTC; CDR3: CASSLGTHNEQFF; J: TRBJ2-1; V: TRBV7-3; size: NA; D: NA
DNA: TGCGCCAGCACCGACCAGGGAGGGGCGAACACCGGGGAGCTGTTTTTT; CDR3: CASTDQGGANTGELFF; J: TRBJ2-2; V: TRBV4-1; size: NA; D: TRBD2
DNA: TGTGCCAGCTCACCACCTACAGGGAATGGCTACACCTTC; CDR3: CASSPPTGNGYTF; J: TRBJ1-2; V: TRBV18; size: NA; D: NA
DNA: TGTGCCTCCCAGCCCGGCGGGAAAAAAGGCAATGAGCAGTTCTTC; CDR3: CASQPGGKKGNEQFF; J: TRBJ2-1; V: TRBV28; size: NA; D: NA
DNA: TGTGCCAGCAGCCAAGAAGCTAGGGGCTCAGATACGCAGTATTTT; CDR3: CASSQEARGSDTQYF; J: TRBJ2-3; V: TRBV4-2; size: few; D: NA
DNA: TGTGCCAGCCGTTCGGGCCCCTTGAACACTGAAGCTTTCTTT; CDR3: CASRSGPLNTEAFF; J: TRBJ1-1; V: TRBV5-4; size: NA; D: NA
DNA: TGTGCCAGCAGCAAAGAGGGGGCCGGGACAGGATGCCAAGAGACCCAGTACTTC; CDR3: CASSKEGAGTGCQETQYF; J: TRBJ2-5; V: TRBV21-1; size: NA; D: NA
DNA: TGTGCCAGCAGCTTAGAGGGCTACGAGCAGTACTTC; CDR3: CASSLEGYEQYF; J: TRBJ2-7; V: TRBV13; size: NA; D: NA
DNA: TGTGCCAGCAGCTTGACAGGGGGCACTAATGAAAAACTGTTTTTT; CDR3: CASSLTGGTNEKLFF; J: TRBJ1-4; V: TRBV9; size: medium-sized; D: TRBD1
DNA: TGTGCCAGCGAAGATGGGACGGCAGATACGCAGTATTTT; CDR3: CASEDGTADTQYF; J: TRBJ2-3; V: TRBV2; size: few; D: NA
DNA: TGTGCCAGCAGCCCCGCGGGACAGGGGATCGGCTACACCTTC; CDR3: CASSPAGQGIGYTF; J: TRBJ1-2; V: TRBV7-3; size: NA; D: TRBD1
DNA: TGTGCCAGCTCAATCGGGGGTGCGAACACCGGGGAGCTGTTTTTT; CDR3: CASSIGGANTGELFF; J: TRBJ2-2; V: TRBV11-3; size: NA; D: NA
DNA: TGTGCCAGCAGTCACAGCCGGACGGTAGGACCCCAGCCCCAGCATTTT; CDR3: CASSHSRTVGPQPQHF; J: TRBJ1-5; V: TRBV28; size: NA; D: NA
DNA: TGTGCCAGTAGTATCGGCAATCAAGAGACCCAGTACTTC; CDR3: CASSIGNQETQYF; J: TRBJ2-5; V: TRBV19; size: NA; D: NA
DNA: TGTGCCAGCAACCGAGTGGGGACAGTTGTATTTGGCTACACCTTC; CDR3: CASNRVGTVVFGYTF; J: TRBJ1-2; V: TRBV7-9; size: NA; D: TRBD1
DNA: TGTGCCAGCAGCCAAGCCCTGGGGAGAAAGGGGAACACCGGGGAGCTGTTTTTT; CDR3: CASSQALGRKGNTGELFF; J: TRBJ2-2; V: TRBV14; size: NA; D: NA
DNA: TGTGCCAGCAGCGTTTTACTAGCGGGAGGGGTCTGGTACGAGCAGTACTTC; CDR3: CASSVLLAGGVWYEQYF; J: TRBJ2-7; V: TRBV9; size: NA; D: TRBD2
DNA: TGTGCCAGCAGCTTAAGGACAGGGGGCGCGTCTAGCACAGATACGCAGTATTTT; CDR3: CASSLRTGGASSTDTQYF; J: TRBJ2-3; V: TRBV13; size: NA; D: TRBD1
DNA: TGCAGCGTTGAAAGGGGGACCGGGGAGCTGTTTTTT; CDR3: CSVERGTGELFF; J: TRBJ2-2; V: TRBV29-1; size: NA; D: NA